The 2 T cell receptor beta chains below come from one sample, sequenced in a study of T-cell reconstitution after alpha-beta-depleted transplantation in children. Unique molecular identifiers were built into the TCRbeta library. TCRdb reprocessed the PCR reads with MiXCR, giving one entry per CDR3 protein. The repertoire has about 980,000 distinct CDR3 sequences, about 30% of them found once; the top ten carry about 28%. The starting material was PBMCs, mostly from graft donor cells, obtained 360 days after TCRalphabeta/CD19-depleted stem cell transplant. The receptors were gathered from a boy younger than two who had a stem cell transplant for SCID, so the T cells may come from the graft donor.

The chain recombines TRBV9 with TRBJ2-6; maybe TRBD1 (5 bases). CDR1 and CDR2 from the germline V gene are SGDLS and YYNGEE. CDR3 length: 16 amino acids. The ends were cut back, 2 bases at V and 1 base at J, with 10 bases in the middle. Written as DNA, the CDR3 is TGTGCCAGCAGCGTCAACAGGTATTCTGGGGCCAACGTCCTGACTTTC. It is translated as CASSVNRYSGANVLTF.

This clonotype was counted only a few times. The V call is TRBV5-1, the J call TRBJ1-6; 9 bases align to TRBD1. Germline V gives CDR1 SGHRS, CDR2 YFSETQ. Trimming took 0 bases from V and 9 from J; bases not matched to a gene: 4. This CDR3 has 15 residues. The CDR3 DNA is TGCGCCAGCAGCTTGGACAGGGGGCAAATTTCACCCCTCCACTTT. Protein sequence: CASSLDRGQISPLHF.